A selection of T cell receptor beta chains follows, all from one sample in a study of blood T cell repertoires in COVID-19. Repertoires were generated with immunoSEQ multiplex PCR, while TCRdb's copy carries only in-frame clones and drops some. This table has 400,000 to 450,000 clones, 89% appearing once. Specimen: peripheral blood. The receptors shown here come from a woman between 40 and 50 years old with COVID-19, enrolled during active disease. Both conserved end residues are part of each CDR3. Each record gives: CDR3 protein, CDR3 DNA, V gene, clone size, J gene, D gene. The D gene is left open where the match is weak. Size tells how often a clone was seen (once, few, many) or the class of an expanded clone, and some rows leave it out.

CDR3: CASSTDSSQPQHF
DNA: TGTGCCAGCTCAACGGACAGTTCTCAGCCCCAGCATTTT
V: TRBV18
size: NA
J: TRBJ1-5
D: NA

CDR3: CATRGGLDSDTQYF
DNA: TGTGCCACCAGAGGGGGTTTGGACAGTGATACGCAGTATTTT
V: TRBV24-1
size: NA
J: TRBJ2-3
D: NA

CDR3: CASRPPGQPQHF
DNA: TGTGCCAGCAGGCCTCCCGGTCAGCCCCAGCATTTT
V: TRBV28
size: NA
J: TRBJ1-5
D: NA

CDR3: CASTVPGSSGGYTF
DNA: TGTGCCAGCACAGTACCCGGGTCCTCGGGTGGCTACACCTTC
V: TRBV28
size: NA
J: TRBJ1-2
D: NA

CDR3: CASSSRTSGRADEQFF
DNA: TGTGCCAGCAGTTCAAGGACTAGCGGGAGGGCCGATGAGCAGTTCTTC
V: TRBV27
size: NA
J: TRBJ2-1
D: TRBD2

CDR3: CASSHMTGEGGEAFF
DNA: TGTGCCAGCAGCCACATGACAGGGGAGGGGGGTGAAGCTTTCTTT
V: TRBV16
size: NA
J: TRBJ1-1
D: TRBD1

CDR3: CASSLVTGPLHF
DNA: TGTGCCAGCAGCTTAGTGACAGGCCCCCTCCACTTT
V: TRBV7-2
size: NA
J: TRBJ1-6
D: NA

CDR3: CASSNREAGELFF
DNA: TGTGCCAGCAGTAATAGGGAGGCCGGGGAGCTGTTTTTT
V: TRBV2
size: NA
J: TRBJ2-2
D: NA

CDR3: CASRGGASNQPQHF
DNA: TGTGCCAGTAGGGGGGGGGCAAGCAATCAGCCCCAGCATTTT
V: TRBV19
size: once
J: TRBJ1-5
D: NA

CDR3: CASSFLSGYEQYF
DNA: TGTGCCAGCAGCTTTCTCTCAGGGTACGAGCAGTACTTC
V: TRBV5-6
size: NA
J: TRBJ2-7
D: NA

CDR3: CASSPGLAGVYIGELFF
DNA: TGTGCCAGCTCACCGGGACTAGCGGGAGTATATATCGGGGAGCTGTTTTTT
V: TRBV18
size: NA
J: TRBJ2-2
D: TRBD2

CDR3: CASSLDLAGGPGETQYF
DNA: TGTGCCAGCAGCTTAGATCTAGCGGGAGGGCCCGGAGAGACCCAGTACTTC
V: TRBV7-9
size: NA
J: TRBJ2-5
D: TRBD2

CDR3: CALSDSPGDYGYTF
DNA: TGTGCCTTATCGGACTCCCCGGGCGACTATGGCTACACCTTC
V: TRBV30
size: NA
J: TRBJ1-2
D: NA

CDR3: CASSRTSPTDTQYF
DNA: TGTGCCAGCAGCCGGACTAGTCCCACAGATACGCAGTATTTT
V: TRBV3-1/TRBV3-2
size: NA
J: TRBJ2-3
D: TRBD2

CDR3: CASSLASTLTYEQYF
DNA: TGTGCCAGCAGCTTGGCCTCGACACTCACCTACGAGCAGTACTTC
V: TRBV5-5
size: NA
J: TRBJ2-7
D: NA

CDR3: CASSDRPTEAFF
DNA: TGTGCCAGCAGTGACAGGCCCACTGAAGCTTTCTTT
V: TRBV12-3/TRBV12-4
size: NA
J: TRBJ1-1
D: NA

CDR3: CASSQGSTAGGLGEQFF
DNA: TGCGCCAGCAGCCAAGGGAGTACGGCAGGGGGCTTAGGTGAGCAGTTCTTC
V: TRBV4-3
size: NA
J: TRBJ2-1
D: TRBD1

CDR3: CASKAGAIYEQYF
DNA: TGTGCCAGCAAGGCGGGAGCGATCTACGAGCAGTACTTC
V: TRBV12-3/TRBV12-4
size: NA
J: TRBJ2-7
D: TRBD2

CDR3: CASSERGMNTEAFF
DNA: TGTGCCAGCAGTGAACGGGGAATGAACACTGAAGCTTTCTTT
V: TRBV2
size: NA
J: TRBJ1-1
D: NA

CDR3: CASSYSPRELLLHTDTQYF
DNA: TGTGCCAGCAGTTACTCCCCAAGGGAGCTCCTCCTACACACAGATACGCAGTATTTT
V: TRBV6-2/TRBV6-3
size: NA
J: TRBJ2-3
D: NA

CDR3: CASSQVGRGGTDTQYF
DNA: TGCGCCAGCAGCCAAGTGGGTCGGGGGGGCACAGATACGCAGTATTTT
V: TRBV4-3
size: NA
J: TRBJ2-3
D: TRBD2

CDR3: CASSRDRPYGYTF
DNA: TGCGCCAGCAGCAGGGACAGGCCGTATGGCTACACCTTC
V: TRBV5-1
size: NA
J: TRBJ1-2
D: TRBD1

CDR3: CASSVELAGGRDTQYF
DNA: TGTGCCAGCAGCGTCGAACTAGCGGGAGGGCGGGATACGCAGTATTTT
V: TRBV7-6
size: NA
J: TRBJ2-3
D: TRBD2

CDR3: CASSLSITTEPLAKNIQYF
DNA: TGTGCCAGCAGCTTATCCATCACGACAGAGCCTCTAGCCAAAAACATTCAGTACTTC
V: TRBV7-2
size: once
J: TRBJ2-4
D: NA

CDR3: CASSPLFPDLRGTGYTF
DNA: TGTGCCAGCTCACCACTGTTTCCGGATCTGCGGGGGACTGGCTACACCTTC
V: TRBV18
size: NA
J: TRBJ1-2
D: NA

CDR3: CASRREGLKNTEAFF
DNA: TGTGCCAGCAGGCGAGAGGGTCTCAAGAACACTGAAGCTTTCTTT
V: TRBV6-5
size: NA
J: TRBJ1-1
D: NA

CDR3: CASSLRGMNTEAFF
DNA: TGTGCCAGCAGCCTCAGGGGTATGAACACTGAAGCTTTCTTT
V: TRBV3-1/TRBV3-2
size: NA
J: TRBJ1-1
D: NA

CDR3: CASKGSWQTGQPQHF
DNA: TGTGCCAGCAAGGGGTCGTGGCAGACGGGCCAGCCCCAGCATTTT
V: TRBV2
size: NA
J: TRBJ1-5
D: NA

CDR3: CASSQTGPTEAFF
DNA: TGTGCCAGCAGCCAAACAGGGCCCACTGAAGCTTTCTTT
V: TRBV3-1/TRBV3-2
size: NA
J: TRBJ1-1
D: NA

CDR3: CASSLGRASSMFF
DNA: TGTGCCAGCAGTTTAGGGAGGGCCTCCTCGATGTTTTTT
V: TRBV27
size: NA
J: TRBJ1-4
D: NA

CDR3: CASSQDTGVLETQYF
DNA: TGCGCCAGCAGCCAAGACACGGGGGTCCTAGAGACCCAGTACTTC
V: TRBV4-1
size: NA
J: TRBJ2-5
D: NA

CDR3: CASSLRVGTSGADTQYF
DNA: TGTGCCAGCAGCTTGAGGGTAGGGACTAGCGGCGCAGATACGCAGTATTTT
V: TRBV11-2
size: NA
J: TRBJ2-3
D: TRBD2

CDR3: CATSGTGGQPQHF
DNA: TGTGCCACCAGTGGGACCGGGGGTCAGCCCCAGCATTTT
V: TRBV24-1
size: NA
J: TRBJ1-5
D: NA

CDR3: CASSLVPRDGYTF
DNA: TGTGCCAGCAGCTTAGTCCCGAGGGATGGCTACACCTTC
V: TRBV7-8
size: NA
J: TRBJ1-2
D: NA

CDR3: CATSDLDRGELFF
DNA: TGTGCCACCAGTGACCTTGACAGGGGGGAGCTGTTTTTT
V: TRBV24-1
size: once
J: TRBJ2-2
D: NA

CDR3: CASSSGRTGGSPLHF
DNA: TGTGCCAGTAGCTCCGGAAGGACAGGGGGTTCACCCCTCCACTTT
V: TRBV19
size: NA
J: TRBJ1-6
D: TRBD1

CDR3: CAISEGRVNSPLHF
DNA: TGTGCCATCAGTGAGGGCAGGGTAAATTCACCCCTCCACTTT
V: TRBV10-3
size: few
J: TRBJ1-6
D: NA

CDR3: CASSLSQGGDEKLFF
DNA: TGTGCCAGCAGTTTATCCCAGGGTGGGGATGAAAAACTGTTTTTT
V: TRBV7-2
size: NA
J: TRBJ1-4
D: NA

CDR3: CTSSPRRSIQNTEAFF
DNA: TGCACCAGCAGTCCGAGGAGGTCAATCCAGAACACTGAAGCTTTCTTT
V: TRBV1
size: once
J: TRBJ1-1
D: NA

CDR3: CSVEDVAGRYEQYF
DNA: TGCAGCGTTGAAGATGTGGCAGGCCGCTACGAGCAGTACTTC
V: TRBV29-1
size: NA
J: TRBJ2-7
D: NA

CDR3: CASRRASGFEETQYF
DNA: TGTGCCAGCCGACGGGCTAGCGGATTTGAAGAGACCCAGTACTTC
V: TRBV28
size: NA
J: TRBJ2-5
D: TRBD2

CDR3: CASSPTQGNEQFF
DNA: TGTGCCAGCAGCCCCACCCAGGGCAATGAGCAGTTCTTC
V: TRBV6-6
size: NA
J: TRBJ2-1
D: NA

CDR3: CASSTRTGWTEAFF
DNA: TGTGCCAGCAGCACCCGGACAGGGTGGACTGAAGCTTTCTTT
V: TRBV6-5
size: few
J: TRBJ1-1
D: TRBD1

CDR3: CASSLRTGGNTIYF
DNA: TGTGCCAGCAGTCTACGGACAGGGGGAAACACCATATATTTT
V: TRBV27
size: NA
J: TRBJ1-3
D: TRBD1

CDR3: CASSLWGQSAEAFF
DNA: TGTGCCAGCAGTTTATGGGGACAGTCTGCTGAAGCTTTCTTT
V: TRBV28
size: NA
J: TRBJ1-1
D: TRBD1